Following are 19 T cell receptor beta chains from one sample sequenced in a study of cytomegalovirus exposure and HLA in healthy donors. A multiplex PCR was run with 60 Vbeta primers and 13 Jbeta primers. Generated by immunoSEQ multiplex PCR, the TCRdb table keeps only in-frame clones and is missing some. The data contain over 35,000 clones, almost 70% of them singletons. Sequences were obtained from PBMCs. The receptors shown here come from a man aged 35 to 55 in good health and CMV-seronegative.

The gene calls are TRBV4-2 and TRBJ1-2; possible D gene TRBD1, 6 bases. Trimming stripped 0 bases from V and 10 bases from J, with 18 bases between. The CDR3 covers 15 residues. CDR1 LGHNA and CDR2 YNFKEQ come from the germline V gene. Here the CDR3 DNA reads TGTGCCAGCAGCCAAGAGGGGGCAGTTTTGCCTTACTACACCTTC. Its protein product is CASSQEGAVLPYYTF.

This clone was seen only a few times. The V call is TRBV5-4, the J call TRBJ2-5; 11 bases agree with TRBD2. CDR3 length equals 15 residues. The junction had 5 bases not matched to a gene; V was cut back by 3 bases and J by 4 bases. Germline V gene sequence: CDR1 SGHNT, CDR2 YYREEE (reference sequence). DNA for the CDR3: TGTGCCAGCAGCTCCGGGCTAGCGGGGGGAGAGACCCAGTACTTC. It encodes CASSSGLAGGETQYF.

The chain links TRBV5-1 to TRBJ1-2; D ambiguous. The CDR3 is made up of 14 amino acids. Germline CDR1 SGHRS, CDR2 YFSETQ. The V gene lost 1 base and the J gene lost 0 bases, with 7 bases spanning the gap. As DNA, the CDR3 is TGCGCCAGCAGCTTGCAGGAAGCTAACTATGGCTACACCTTC. Translating gives CASSLQEANYGYTF.

V gene TRBV7-2 combines with J gene TRBJ2-3; 7 nucleotides agree with TRBD1. Germline CDR1 reads SGHTA; CDR2 reads FQGNSA. V dropped 4 bases and J dropped 0; count of bases not matched to a gene: 13. This CDR3 is 18 amino acids long. The CDR3 sequence is CASSSIGLGQPSTDTQYF. The CDR3 DNA reads as TGTGCCAGCAGCTCCATAGGCCTGGGACAGCCTAGCACAGATACGCAGTATTTT. Filled out from reference TRBV7-2 and TRBJ2-3, the complete variable domain reads GAGVSQSPSNKVTEKGKDVELRCDPISGHTALYWYRQSLGQGLEFLIYFQGNSAPDKSGLPSDRFSAERTGGSVSTLTIQRTQQEDSAVYLCASSSIGLGQPSTDTQYFGPGTRLTVL.

The CDR3 sequence: CASSYSTAGSYGYTF. In DNA, the CDR3 is TGTGCCAGCAGTTACTCGACGGCAGGCAGCTATGGCTACACCTTC. The V and J genes are TRBV6-5 and TRBJ1-2; D unresolved. The V end lost 0 bases, the J end lost 4 bases, and 12 bases lay between the germline ends. The CDR3 extends over 15 amino acids. The germline V gene encodes CDR1 MNHEY and CDR2 SVGAGI.

This clone appeared a few times. The CDR3 nucleotides are TGCGCCAGCAGCCAAGTAGTAACAGGGAGTCAGGAAAAACTGTTTTTT. It translates to CASSQVVTGSQEKLFF. The chain carries TRBV4-1 and TRBJ1-4; TRBD1 might be the D (6 bases). Trimming took 1 base from V and 8 from J, leaving 17 bases between them. CDR3 length: 16 residues. Germline CDR1 is MGHRA and CDR2 is YSYEKL.

V usage is TRBV11-1 and J usage is TRBJ2-7; possible D gene TRBD2, 6 bases. The CDR3 spans 16 residues. The V gene's germline CDR1 is SGHAT and CDR2 FQDESV (reference sequence). Trimming took 1 base from V and 2 from J, leaving 15 bases between them. CDR3 loop: CASSLGSGQAAYEQYF. The CDR3 nucleotides read TGTGCCAGCAGCTTAGGAAGCGGGCAGGCTGCCTACGAGCAGTACTTC.

The rearrangement uses TRBV28 and TRBJ1-4; 10 bases map to TRBD1. The trim removed 6 bases at V and 7 bases at J, leaving 8 bases unmatched. This CDR3 is built from 15 residues. CDR1 is MDHEN and CDR2 is SYDVKM in the germline V gene. CDR3 bases: TGTGCCAGCAGCCTGCGGACAGGGGGTTTTGAAAAACTGTTTTTT. Translating gives CASSLRTGGFEKLFF. The full variable domain, completed using reference TRBV28 and TRBJ1-4, is DVKVTQSSRYLVKRTGEKVFLECVQDMDHENMFWYRQDPGLGLRLIYFSYDVKMKEKGDIPEGYSVSREKKERFSLILESASTNQTSMYLCASSLRTGGFEKLFFGSGTQLSVL.

A word on this clone: This CDR3 is also generated by other DNA sequences in the sample. The rearrangement links TRBV7-2 to TRBJ2-3, with 8 bases that match TRBD2. Germline V gene lookup returns CDR1 SGHTA and CDR2 FQGNSA. The CDR3 has 15 residues. With 5 bases clipped from V and 5 bases from J, the junction kept 9 bases outside the gene matches. CDR3 DNA sequence: TGTGCCAGCAGCGCCGGGACTAGTGGGCTAGATACGCAGTATTTT. Encoded protein: CASSAGTSGLDTQYF.

V is TRBV7-2 and J is TRBJ1-6; D is ambiguous. With 2 bases removed from V and 0 bases from J, the gap between germline ends came to 17 bases. Germline values: CDR1 SGHTA, CDR2 FQGNSA. This CDR3 is built from 19 residues. CDR3 nucleotide sequence: TGTGCCAGCAGCTTAACACAAATCACTACGAGCTCCTATAATTCACCCCTCCACTTT. Its translation is CASSLTQITTSSYNSPLHF.

The chain employs TRBV18 and TRBJ1-1, with 9 bases aligning to TRBD1. The V gene's germline CDR1 is KGHSH and CDR2 LQKENI. Losses at the gene ends were 1 base for V and 2 bases for J; bases not matched to a gene: 5. The CDR3 extends over 16 amino acids. The CDR3 loop is CASSPRGQGINTEAFF. As DNA, the CDR3 is TGTGCCAGCTCACCACGAGGACAGGGGATAAACACTGAAGCTTTCTTT.

The chain joins TRBV11-2 to TRBJ2-5, with D unclear. V dropped 1 base and J dropped 5 bases, with 8 bases sitting between them. CDR1 and CDR2 (germline): SGHAT, FQNNGV. The CDR3 sequence is 13 residues long. The CDR3 loop is CASSLAAFETQYF. The CDR3 nucleotides read TGTGCCAGCAGCTTAGCTGCGTTTGAGACCCAGTACTTC.

As for this clone: At the DNA level, this CDR3 is encoded by other sequences in the same sample as well. The chain recombines TRBV10-3 with TRBJ1-1, with 8 bases aligning to TRBD1. Trimming at V came to 8 bases and at J to 1 base, leaving 9 bases not matched to a gene. The CDR3 spans 15 residues. From germline, CDR1 is ENHRY and CDR2 SYGVKD. The CDR3 sequence: CAIAHSTGGNTEAFF. The CDR3 coding sequence is TGTGCCATCGCCCACTCTACAGGGGGGAACACTGAAGCTTTCTTT.

The chain employs TRBV28 and TRBJ1-2, with 7 bases aligning to TRBD1. Germline V gene data show CDR1 as MDHEN and CDR2 as SYDVKM. CDR3 length: 14 amino acids. The V and J ends lost 8 bases and 4 bases, in that order; junction bases with no gene match: 10. The CDR3 coding sequence is TGTGCCAGCGGTCGGGACAGATCCCTCTATGGCTACACCTTC. Amino acids: CASGRDRSLYGYTF.

The chain has TRBV5-8 and TRBJ2-3; the match to TRBD2 covers 9 bases. The length of the CDR3 is 15 residues. Losses at the gene ends were 3 bases for V and 4 bases for J; bases not matched to a gene: 6. CDR1 SGHTS and CDR2 YDEGEE come from the germline V gene. This CDR3 reads CASSSGLASPDTQYF. The CDR3 DNA reads TGTGCCAGCAGCTCGGGACTAGCCTCACCAGATACGCAGTATTTT. The full variable domain, completed using reference TRBV5-8 and TRBJ2-3, is EAGVTQSPTHLIKTRGQQATLRCSPISGHTSVYWYQQALGLGLQFLLWYDEGEERNRGNFPPRFSGRQFPNYSSELNVNALELEDSALYLCASSSGLASPDTQYFGPGTRLTVL.

The J gene is TRBJ2-2, the V gene TRBV18; TRBD1 matches 10 bases. CDR3 length: 13 amino acids. Losses at the gene ends were 8 bases for V and 5 bases for J; bases not matched to a gene: 2. Germline CDR1 and CDR2: KGHSH and LQKENI. CDR3 DNA: TGTGCCAGCGCGGACAGGGGGACCGGGGAGCTGTTTTTT. Its translation is CASADRGTGELFF.

This clone was seen only a few times. The chain recombines TRBV15 with TRBJ1-5; D is unclear. Germline V CDR1 and CDR2: LNHNV, YYDKDF (reference sequence). Between the trimmed V and J ends, which lost 1 base and 0 bases, there was a span of 10 bases. The CDR3 is made up of 16 amino acids. The CDR3 nucleotides read TGTGCCACCAGCAGAGTTCAGGTGATTAGCAATCAGCCCCAGCATTTT. Its protein is CATSRVQVISNQPQHF.

The chain combines TRBV2 with TRBJ2-6; 10 nucleotides line up with TRBD1. V dropped 10 bases and J dropped 4; count of bases not matched to a gene: 7. CDR3 size: 15 residues. Germline CDR1 and CDR2: SNHLY and FYNNEI. CDR3: CATRQGAGGANVLTF. The DNA for the CDR3 is TGTGCCACCCGACAGGGGGCAGGGGGGGCCAACGTCCTGACTTTC.

The chain couples TRBV9 to TRBJ2-7, with D unclear. This CDR3 has 14 amino acids. V was clipped by 0 bases and J by 1 base, with 8 bases between them. CDR1 and CDR2 (germline): SGDLS, YYNGEE. The CDR3 loop reads CASSVAYSSYEQYF. In DNA, the CDR3 is TGTGCCAGCAGCGTAGCATACAGTTCCTACGAGCAGTACTTC.